This TCR beta chain is drawn from a study of blood T cell repertoires in COVID-19. V lost 0 bases to trimming and J lost 10 bases; unmatched junction nucleotides: 6. This CDR3 region has 14 residues. Germline values: CDR1 MNHNS, CDR2 SASEGT. Here immunoSEQ multiplex PCR was the method, and the copy in TCRdb shows in-frame clones only, minus some. The repertoire holds 150,000 to 200,000 clones, about 88% seen once, with over 2% in the top ten. The TCR sequence derives from a woman aged 40 to 55 with acute COVID-19. This chain connects TRBV6-1 to TRBJ2-3, with 8 bases that match TRBD2. Sample: PBMCs or T cells enriched from blood (not recorded which). Written as DNA, the CDR3 is TGTGCCAGCAGTGAAGCGCAAAGCGGGGGTGCGCAGTATTTT. It translates to CASSEAQSGGAQYF.